The T cell receptor beta chain under discussion was sequenced for a study of PD-L1 blockade in urothelial cancer. At the level of the study: Patients commenced intravenous atezolizumab, 1,200 mg every 3 weeks, in 2014. The study, taken as a whole, reports: Prediction of better survival came from below-median pretreatment blood TCR clonality.

Patient disease was locally advanced or metastatic urothelial carcinoma. Sample numbers ranged from 1 to 8 per patient, encompassing pretreatment and on-treatment collections. The assay was immunoSEQ multiplex PCR, and TCRdb's table has in-frame clones only and misses some. Of approximately 46,000 clones in the sample, 81% were seen once. About this clone itself: What it binds is not known.

There are 16 residues in the CDR3. Germline-derived CDR1 and CDR2 are SQVTM and ANQGSEA. The V segment lost 3 bases and the J segment 7 bases; nucleotides outside the gene matches: 8. This specimen was PBMCs, taken around atezolizumab (anti-PD-L1) treatment. This sequence joins TRBV29-1 and TRBJ2-1, with TRBD2 matching over 14 bases. This clonotype was sampled from a man aged 70-80 years with urothelial cancer. DNA of the CDR3: TGCAGCGTTGATGTAATGGGACTAGCGGGAGAAAATGAGCAGTTCTTC. It translates to CSVDVMGLAGENEQFF.